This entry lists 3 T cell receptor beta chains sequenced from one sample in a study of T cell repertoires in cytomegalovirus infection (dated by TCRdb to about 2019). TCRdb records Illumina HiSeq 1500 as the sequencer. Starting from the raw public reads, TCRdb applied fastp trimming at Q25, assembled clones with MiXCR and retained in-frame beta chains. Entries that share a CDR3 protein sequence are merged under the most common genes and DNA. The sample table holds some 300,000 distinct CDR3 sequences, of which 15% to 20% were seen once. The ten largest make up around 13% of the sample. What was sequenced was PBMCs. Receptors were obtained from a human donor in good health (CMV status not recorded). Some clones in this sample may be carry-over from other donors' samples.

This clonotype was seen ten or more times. CDR3 amino acids: CASSSGTVNTEAFF. CDR3 nucleotide sequence: TGTGCCAGCAGCTCCGGGACCGTGAACACTGAAGCTTTCTTT. The rearrangement uses TRBV7-3 and TRBJ1-1, with a possible D match to TRBD1 (5 bases). The germline V and J ends were trimmed by 4 bases and 0 bases, with 9 bases remaining between them. This CDR3 comprises 14 residues. Germline loops: CDR1 SGHTA, CDR2 FQGTGA.

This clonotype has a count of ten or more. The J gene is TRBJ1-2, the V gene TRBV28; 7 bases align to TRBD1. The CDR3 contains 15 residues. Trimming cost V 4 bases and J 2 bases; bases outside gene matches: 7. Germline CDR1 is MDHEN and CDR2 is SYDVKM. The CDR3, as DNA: TGTGCCAGCAGTTGGGCGGACAGGCAAAACTATGGCTACACCTTC. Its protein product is CASSWADRQNYGYTF.

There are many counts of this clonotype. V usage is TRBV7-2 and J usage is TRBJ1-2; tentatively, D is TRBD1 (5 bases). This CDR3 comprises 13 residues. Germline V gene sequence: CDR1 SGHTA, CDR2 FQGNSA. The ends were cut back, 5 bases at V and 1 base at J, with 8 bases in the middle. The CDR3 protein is CASSPTVNYGYTF. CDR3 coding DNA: TGTGCCAGCAGCCCGACAGTTAACTATGGCTACACCTTC. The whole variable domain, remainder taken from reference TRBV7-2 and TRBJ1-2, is GAGVSQSPSNKVTEKGKDVELRCDPISGHTALYWYRQSLGQGLEFLIYFQGNSAPDKSGLPSDRFSAERTGGSVSTLTIQRTQQEDSAVYLCASSPTVNYGYTFGSGTRLTVV.